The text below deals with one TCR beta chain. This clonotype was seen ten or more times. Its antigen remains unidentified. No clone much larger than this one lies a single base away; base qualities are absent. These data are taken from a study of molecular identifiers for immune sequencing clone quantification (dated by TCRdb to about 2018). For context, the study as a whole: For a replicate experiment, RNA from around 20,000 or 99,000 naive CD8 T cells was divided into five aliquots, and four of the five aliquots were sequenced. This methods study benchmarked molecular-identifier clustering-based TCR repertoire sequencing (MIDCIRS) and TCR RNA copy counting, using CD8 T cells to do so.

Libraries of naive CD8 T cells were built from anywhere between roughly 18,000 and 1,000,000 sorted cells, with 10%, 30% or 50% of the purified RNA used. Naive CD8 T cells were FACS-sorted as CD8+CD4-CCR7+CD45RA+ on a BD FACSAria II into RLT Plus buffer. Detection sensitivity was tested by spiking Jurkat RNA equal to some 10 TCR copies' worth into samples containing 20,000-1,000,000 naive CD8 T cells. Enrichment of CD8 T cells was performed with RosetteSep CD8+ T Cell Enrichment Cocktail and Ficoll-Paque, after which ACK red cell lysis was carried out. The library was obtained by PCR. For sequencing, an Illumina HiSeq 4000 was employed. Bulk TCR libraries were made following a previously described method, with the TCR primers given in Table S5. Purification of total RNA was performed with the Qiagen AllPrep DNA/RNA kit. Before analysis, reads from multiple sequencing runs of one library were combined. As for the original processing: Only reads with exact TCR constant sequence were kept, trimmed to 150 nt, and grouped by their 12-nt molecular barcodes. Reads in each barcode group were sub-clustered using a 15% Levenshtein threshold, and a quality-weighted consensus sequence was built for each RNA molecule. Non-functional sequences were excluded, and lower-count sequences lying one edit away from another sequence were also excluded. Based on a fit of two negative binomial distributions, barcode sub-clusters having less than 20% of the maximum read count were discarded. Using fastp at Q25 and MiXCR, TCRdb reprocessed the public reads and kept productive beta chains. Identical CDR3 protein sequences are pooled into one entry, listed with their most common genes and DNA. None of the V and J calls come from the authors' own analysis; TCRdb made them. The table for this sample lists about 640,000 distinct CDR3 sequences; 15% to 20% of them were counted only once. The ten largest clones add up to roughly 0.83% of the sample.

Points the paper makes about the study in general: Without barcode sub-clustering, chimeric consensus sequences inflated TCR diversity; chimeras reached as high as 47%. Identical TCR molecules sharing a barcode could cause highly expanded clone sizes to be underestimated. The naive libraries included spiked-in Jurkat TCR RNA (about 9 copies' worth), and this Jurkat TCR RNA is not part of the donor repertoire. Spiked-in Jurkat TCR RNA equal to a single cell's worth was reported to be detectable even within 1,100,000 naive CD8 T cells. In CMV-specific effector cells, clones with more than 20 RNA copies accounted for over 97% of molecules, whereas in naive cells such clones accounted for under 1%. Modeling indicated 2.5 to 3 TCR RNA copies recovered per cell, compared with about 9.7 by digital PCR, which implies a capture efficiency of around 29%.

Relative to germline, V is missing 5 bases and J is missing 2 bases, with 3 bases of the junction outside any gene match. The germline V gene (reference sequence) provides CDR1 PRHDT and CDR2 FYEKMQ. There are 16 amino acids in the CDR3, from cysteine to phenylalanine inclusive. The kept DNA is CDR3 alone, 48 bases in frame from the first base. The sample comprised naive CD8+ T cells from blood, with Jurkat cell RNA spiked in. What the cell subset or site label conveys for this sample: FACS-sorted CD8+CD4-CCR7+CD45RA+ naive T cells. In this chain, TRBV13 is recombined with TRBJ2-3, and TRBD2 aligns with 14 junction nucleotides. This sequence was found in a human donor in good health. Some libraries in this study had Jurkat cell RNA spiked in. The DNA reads TGTGCCAGCAGCCAGGGACTAGCGGGGGCCACAGATACGCAGTATTTT. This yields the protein CASSQGLAGATDTQYF.